Each of the 23 T cell receptor beta chains below was sequenced from the same sample in a study of beta chain features in type 1 diabetes. Reverse transcribing all isolated RNA meant expressed TCRB transcripts were sequenced. TCRdb's table, derived via immunoSEQ multiplex PCR, lists solely in-frame clones and lacks some. The sample records about 220,000 clones, roughly a tenth being singletons. The sequenced material came from central memory CD4+ T cells from blood. The receptor set was obtained from a man between 18 and 29 years old in good health.

This chain uses TRBV4-1 with TRBJ2-1; possibly TRBD2 for D (6 bases). Between the trimmed V and J ends, which lost 1 base and 0 bases, there was a span of 13 bases. Germline V gene sequence: CDR1 MGHRA, CDR2 YSYEKL. The CDR3 contains 17 residues. The CDR3 DNA follows: TGCGCCAGCAGCCAAGTCTCGGGCGGGATCTCCTACAATGAGCAGTTCTTC. Translated: CASSQVSGGISYNEQFF.

This clone was recorded many times. The identical CDR3 is also encoded by other nucleotide sequences in the sample. This chain joins TRBV28 and TRBJ2-4, with TRBD1 as a possible D gene (6 bases). The CDR3 length is 15 residues. V lost 5 bases to trimming and J lost 0 bases, with 11 bases between them. The germline V gene encodes CDR1 MDHEN and CDR2 SYDVKM. The CDR3 spells CASSLGQLAKNIQYF. In nucleotides, the CDR3 is TGTGCCAGCAGTCTAGGACAGCTAGCCAAAAACATTCAGTACTTC. Looking up the rest from reference TRBV28 and TRBJ2-4 gives the full variable domain: DVKVTQSSRYLVKRTGEKVFLECVQDMDHENMFWYRQDPGLGLRLIYFSYDVKMKEKGDIPEGYSVSREKKERFSLILESASTNQTSMYLCASSLGQLAKNIQYFGAGTRLSVL.

This clone was found many times. J is TRBJ2-7 and V is TRBV10-3; D gene uncertain. The CDR3 contains 13 residues. Germline values: CDR1 ENHRY, CDR2 SYGVKD. Trimming took 6 bases from V and 0 from J, leaving 9 bases between them. The CDR3 region is CAIRTHDSYEQYF. CDR3 nucleotide sequence: TGTGCCATCAGGACTCACGACTCCTACGAGCAGTACTTC.

The chain links TRBV9 to TRBJ2-7; TRBD1 aligns across 9 bases. Germline V gives CDR1 SGDLS, CDR2 YYNGEE. V trimming: 3 bases; J trimming: 3 bases; junction bases outside the gene matches: 4. The CDR3 runs to 14 residues. CDR3 loop: CASSARDRVYEQYF. The CDR3 DNA follows: TGTGCCAGCAGCGCTCGGGACAGGGTCTACGAGCAGTACTTC.

This clone was seen ten or more times. This chain connects TRBV6-1 to TRBJ2-1, with D unclear. V shed 2 bases and J shed 3 bases, with 8 bases lying between them. Germline CDR1 MNHNS, CDR2 SASEGT. CDR3 length equals 14 residues. CDR3 nucleotides: TGTGCCAGCAGTGAAAGGCGAATCTACAATGAGCAGTTCTTC. Encoded protein: CASSERRIYNEQFF.

Comment on this clone: This CDR3 is also generated by other DNA sequences in the sample. The CDR3 spells CASSFGQGQQTQYF. The CDR3 nucleotides read TGTGCCAGCAGCTTTGGACAGGGTCAGCAGACCCAGTACTTC. This chain uses TRBV7-3 with TRBJ2-5; TRBD1 matches at 8 bases. The germline gives CDR1 SGHTA, CDR2 FQGTGA. There are 14 residues in the CDR3. The V segment lost 3 bases and the J segment 6 bases; nucleotides outside the gene matches: 6. The full variable domain, rest sourced from reference TRBV7-3 and TRBJ2-5, is GAGVSQTPSNKVTEKGKYVELRCDPISGHTALYWYRQSLGQGPEFLIYFQGTGAADDSGLPNDRFFAVRPEGSVSTLKIQRTERGDSAVYLCASSFGQGQQTQYFGPGTRLLVL.

This clone was counted at least ten times. The gene calls are TRBV7-2 and TRBJ2-1; 10 positions match TRBD1. The V gene's germline CDR1 is SGHTA and CDR2 FQGNSA. This CDR3 contains 15 residues. The V gene end was trimmed by 5 bases and the J gene end by 7 bases; junction bases not matched to a gene: 8. The CDR3 protein is CASSPDRGRENEQFF. CDR3 coding DNA: TGTGCCAGCAGCCCCGACAGGGGGCGCGAGAATGAGCAGTTCTTC.

J is TRBJ2-5 and V is TRBV18, with a possible D match to TRBD2 (6 bases). Looked up from germline, CDR1 is KGHSH and CDR2 is LQKENI. This CDR3 is built from 13 residues. With 7 bases removed from V and 2 bases from J, the gap between germline ends came to 11 bases. Here the CDR3 reads CASCWGEQETQYF. DNA for the CDR3: TGTGCCAGCTGCTGGGGGGAACAAGAGACCCAGTACTTC.

This clone was seen repeatedly, ten times or more. This rearrangement joins TRBV11-2 to TRBJ2-7, with D tentatively TRBD2 (6 bases). Germline V gene lookup returns CDR1 SGHAT and CDR2 FQNNGV. V lost 7 bases, J lost 0 bases, and 13 bases lay in between. CDR3 length: 14 residues. The CDR3: CASTLRGISYEQYF. The DNA of the CDR3 is TGTGCCAGCACCCTGCGGGGAATCTCCTACGAGCAGTACTTC.

This clone was detected only a few times. Written as DNA, the CDR3 is TGTGCCAGCTTCCGACAGGGATTCTACGAGCAGTACTTC. This encodes CASFRQGFYEQYF. The chain combines TRBV28 with TRBJ2-7; TRBD1 matches at 7 bases. The CDR3 sequence is 13 residues long. Germline assignment: CDR1 MDHEN and CDR2 SYDVKM. V trimming: 8 bases; J trimming: 3 bases; junction bases outside the gene matches: 7.

With respect to this clone: A read error may explain this, as a much larger clone is one base away. The chain links TRBV7-7 to TRBJ2-5, with 7 bases aligning to TRBD1. There are 13 residues in the CDR3. CDR1 and CDR2 from the germline V gene are SSHAT and FNYEAQ (reference sequence). V gave up 5 bases and J gave up 1 base; unmatched junction bases: 1. The CDR3 loop is CASSRDSQETQYF. CDR3 sequence (DNA): TGTGCCAGCAGCAGGGACAGCCAAGAGACCCAGTACTTC.

This rearrangement joins TRBV5-4 to TRBJ2-3, with D possibly being TRBD2 (6 bases). The CDR3 has 15 amino acids. Germline CDR1 is SGHNT and CDR2 is YYREEE (reference sequence). V was pared by 4 bases and J by 4 bases, with 16 bases between. The DNA of the CDR3 is TGTGCCAGCAGCCCCGCAGCGGGCAATTCAGATACGCAGTATTTT. This encodes CASSPAAGNSDTQYF.

This clone was seen more than once but under ten times. The V gene is TRBV7-9, the J gene TRBJ2-5; the D gene is possibly TRBD1 (6 bases). The CDR3 length is 13 residues. Germline V gene sequence: CDR1 SEHNR, CDR2 FQNEAQ (reference sequence). Trimming removed 5 bases from V and 1 base from J, with 8 bases in between. The CDR3 nucleotides are TGTGCCAGCAGCCGGGACATCCAAGAGACCCAGTACTTC. Encoded protein: CASSRDIQETQYF.

The table lists this clone with a few counts. The CDR3 DNA reads TGCAGCGTTGATGGGAGCTCTGGGGCCAACGTCCTGACTTTC. Amino acid sequence: CSVDGSSGANVLTF. The rearrangement links TRBV29-1 to TRBJ2-6; a possible D gene is TRBD2 (5 bases). The CDR3 extends over 14 amino acids. Germline CDR1 is SQVTM and CDR2 is ANQGSEA. V shed 3 bases and J shed 0 bases, with 6 bases lying between them.

The genes are TRBV11-2 and TRBJ2-2; D is undetermined. V was shortened by 7 bases and J by 2 bases, with 5 bases between the two germline ends. CDR3 length equals 12 residues. The germline gives CDR1 SGHAT, CDR2 FQNNGV. CDR3 in DNA: TGTGCCAGCACCAGAAACACCGGGGAGCTGTTTTTT. This codes for CASTRNTGELFF.

CDR3 nucleotide sequence: TGTGCCAGCAGCTTGACACAGGGGTTCGTTGGTGAAAAACTGTTTTTT. It translates to CASSLTQGFVGEKLFF. The V call is TRBV5-6, the J call TRBJ1-4; the match to TRBD1 covers 7 bases. There are 16 residues in the CDR3. With V trimmed by 1 base and J by 7 bases, 10 bases remained unmatched. Germline V lookup: CDR1 SGHDT, CDR2 YYEEEE.

This clone was counted at least ten times. V gene TRBV19 combines with J gene TRBJ2-1; 10 bases agree with TRBD2. With 4 bases clipped from V and 6 bases from J, the junction kept 6 bases outside the gene matches. Germline V CDR1 and CDR2: LNHDA, SQIVND (reference sequence). The CDR3 is 15 amino acids. Here the CDR3 DNA reads TGTGCCAGTAGTACCGCGGGACTAGCGCTCAATGAGCAGTTCTTC. Its protein is CASSTAGLALNEQFF.

This clone has ten or more counts. The chain carries TRBV14 and TRBJ2-1; no firm D call. The CDR3 extends over 15 amino acids. Germline V gives CDR1 SGHDN, CDR2 FVKESK. V lost 4 bases, J lost 2 bases, and 12 bases lay in between. The CDR3, as DNA: TGTGCCAGCAGCCTGGTAAGGAGAACCTACAATGAGCAGTTCTTC. Translated: CASSLVRRTYNEQFF.

V gene TRBV10-3 combines with J gene TRBJ2-7, with D uncertain. The CDR3 loop spans 15 amino acids. Germline values: CDR1 ENHRY, CDR2 SYGVKD. V was pared by 3 bases and J by 4 bases, with 16 bases between. Here the CDR3 reads CAISDQIFQAYEQYF. The DNA of the CDR3 is TGTGCCATCAGTGACCAAATATTTCAGGCATACGAGCAGTACTTC.

This clone occurred a few times. This chain joins TRBV30 and TRBJ1-4; maybe TRBD1 (6 bases). CDR3 length: 14 residues. Trimming removed 1 base at V and 0 bases at J, with 6 bases between. Per the germline V gene, CDR1 is GTSNPN and CDR2 is SVGIG (reference sequence). The CDR3 region is CAWSGQATNEKLFF. CDR3 DNA sequence: TGTGCCTGGAGTGGACAGGCAACTAATGAAAAACTGTTTTTT.

In this sample, this clone turned up a few times. The CDR3 nucleotides read TGTGCCAGCAGCCCTGGGGGCAGCACAGATACGCAGTATTTT. It specifies CASSPGGSTDTQYF. The genes are TRBV7-3 and TRBJ2-3; tentatively, D is TRBD1 (6 bases). The germline V gene has CDR1 SGHTA and CDR2 FQGTGA. The CDR3 consists of 14 residues. V lost 5 bases and J 0 bases, leaving 9 bases between the germline ends. Full variable domain (rest looked up from reference TRBV7-3 and TRBJ2-3): GAGVSQTPSNKVTEKGKYVELRCDPISGHTALYWYRQSLGQGPEFLIYFQGTGAADDSGLPNDRFFAVRPEGSVSTLKIQRTERGDSAVYLCASSPGGSTDTQYFGPGTRLTVL.

This clone was counted between two and nine times. The chain couples TRBV30 to TRBJ2-2; 14 nucleotides align to TRBD2. Germline V CDR1 and CDR2: GTSNPN, SVGIG (reference sequence). This CDR3 region has 17 residues. Trimming took 1 base from V and 4 from J; bases not matched to a gene: 5. The CDR3 bases are TGTGCCTGGAGTGGACTAGCGGGAGGGCCGAGCACCGGGGAGCTGTTTTTT. Protein product: CAWSGLAGGPSTGELFF.

This clone showed up just a few times. This sequence joins TRBV2 and TRBJ2-1, with TRBD2 identical over 7 bases. CDR1 and CDR2 (germline): SNHLY, FYNNEI. The ends lost 10 bases at V and 7 bases at J; junction bases unmatched: 10. The CDR3 contains 13 residues. Here the CDR3 DNA reads TGTGCCATTCCCTCCAGCGGGAATAATGAGCAGTTCTTC. Protein sequence: CAIPSSGNNEQFF.